A selection of T cell receptor beta chains follows, all from one sample in a study of cytomegalovirus exposure and HLA in healthy donors. Only in-frame clones appear in the TCRdb table, and some are missing; sequencing was by immunoSEQ multiplex PCR. This table has 100,000 to 150,000 clones, 70% to 85% appearing once. The sample was PBMCs. These receptors all stem from a woman in her forties or fifties in good health and CMV-seronegative. CDR3s include the opening cysteine and the closing phenylalanine or tryptophan.

j_call v_call cdr3_aa
TRBJ2-1 TRBV28 CASSFDRGTVSEQFF
TRBJ1-1 TRBV7-3 CASSPQAGGNTEAFF
TRBJ1-5 TRBV6-1 CASSPGTGSDQPQHF
TRBJ1-1 TRBV7-2 CASGEQGTEAFF
TRBJ1-2 TRBV5-8 CASSLGVGGHLYPTF
TRBJ2-6 TRBV28 CASSFFSGANVLTF
TRBJ2-1 TRBV11-2 CASSSGGSEQFF
TRBJ2-3 TRBV6-4 CASSDSPGTTDTQYF
TRBJ1-1 TRBV27 CASSIHRGIGTEAFF
TRBJ2-1 TRBV5-1 CASSMNGAGGPPEQFF
TRBJ2-3 TRBV9 CASSPKRFTDTQYF
TRBJ2-4 TRBV6-5 CASSYGAALAKNIQYF
TRBJ2-1 TRBV2 CASSVGVNSYNEQFF
TRBJ2-1 TRBV29-1 CSVQSPYNEQFF
TRBJ2-7 TRBV6-5 CASSAGQGDEQYF
TRBJ2-3 TRBV6-5 CASSYSPTSYTDTQYF
TRBJ2-7 TRBV28 CASSVLAGIYEQYF
TRBJ2-4 TRBV10-3 CAISEILAGQRDIQYF
TRBJ2-1 TRBV5-1 CASSTEVASGRSYNEQFF
TRBJ1-5 TRBV19 CASSFGPGVQPQHF
. TRBV7-2 CASSRDRVYEQYF
TRBJ2-3 TRBV11-3 CASSLRGAGSDTQYF
TRBJ2-2 TRBV9 CASSVDTSGIRELFF
TRBJ2-1 TRBV4-3 CASSQDLSGSYNEQFF
TRBJ1-1 TRBV2 CASSPAQGENTEAFF
TRBJ2-5 TRBV5-1 CASSLAYPETQYF
TRBJ2-5 TRBV9 CASSKGTNQETQYF
TRBJ1-2 TRBV4-2 CASSQAMDRDYGYTF
TRBJ2-1 TRBV4-3 CASSQGGGRNEQFF
TRBJ2-7 TRBV29-1 CSVVTVYLYEQYF
TRBJ2-7 TRBV19 CASSIGGGNLYEQYF
TRBJ1-5 TRBV2 CASSGLTGGNNQPQHF
TRBJ2-3 TRBV2 CASSDLAVVTDTQYF